A single sample is the source of the 24 T cell receptor beta chains below, sequenced in a study of blood T cells in healthy people across ages. The second PCR ran about 6 to 11 cycles with a sample-barcoded 5' primer and J-beta primers. Each CDR3 protein gets one entry after TCRdb re-called the 5' RACE reads with MiXCR. The sample lists some 640,000 distinct CDR3 sequences, around 49% occurring once. The sequenced material came from blood. These receptors all come from an older woman in good health.

The chain joins TRBV29-1 to TRBJ2-1, with 13 bases identical to TRBD2. Trimming took 7 bases from V and 8 from J; bases not matched to a gene: 5. In germline, CDR1 is SQVTM, CDR2 ANQGSEA. This CDR3 has 13 amino acids. CDR3: CSARTSGSYEQFF. CDR3 coding DNA: TGCAGCGCTCGGACTAGCGGGAGCTATGAGCAGTTCTTC.

In this sample, this clonotype turned up once. The chain couples TRBV20-1 to TRBJ2-3; D is unclear. Germline CDR1 and CDR2: DFQATT and SNEGSKA (reference sequence). V was pared by 0 bases and J by 2 bases, with 15 bases between. The CDR3 loop spans 16 amino acids. This CDR3 reads CSARDLRETYTDTQYF. DNA of the CDR3: TGCAGTGCTAGAGATCTAAGGGAAACTTACACAGATACGCAGTATTTT.

This clonotype was detected once. This sequence joins TRBV5-4 and TRBJ1-4, with 7 bases that match TRBD1. The CDR3 consists of 16 residues. V gave up 4 bases and J gave up 0 bases; unmatched junction bases: 6. Germline V gene data show CDR1 as SGHNT and CDR2 as YYREEE (reference sequence). The chain's CDR3 is CASSLLQGTTNEKLFF. The CDR3 DNA is TGTGCCAGCAGCCTGCTACAGGGGACAACTAATGAAAAACTGTTTTTT.

The J gene is TRBJ2-7, the V gene TRBV7-9, with TRBD1 identical over 8 bases. After removal of 5 bases from V and 4 bases from J, the junction contained 13 bases not matched to a gene. The V gene's germline CDR1 is SEHNR and CDR2 FQNEAQ (reference sequence). The CDR3 loop spans 16 amino acids. The CDR3 nucleotides are TGTGCCAGCAGCGGCTTCAGTATGACAGGGGTTTACGAGCAGTACTTC. It is translated as CASSGFSMTGVYEQYF.

The chain has TRBV29-1 and TRBJ2-5; 12 nucleotides align to TRBD1. CDR3 size: 13 residues. Germline V gives CDR1 SQVTM, CDR2 ANQGSEA. J was trimmed by 4 bases and V by 7 bases; bases with no gene match: 4. The CDR3 reads CSGGTGGLETQYF. The CDR3 DNA reads TGCAGCGGGGGGACAGGGGGCCTAGAGACCCAGTACTTC.

This clonotype has only a few counts. The chain links TRBV18 to TRBJ2-7; 7 bases map to TRBD1. Germline loops: CDR1 KGHSH, CDR2 LQKENI. V gave up 4 bases and J gave up 2 bases; unmatched junction bases: 8. The CDR3 consists of 15 residues. CDR3 nucleotide sequence: TGTGCCAGCTCACAAAGACAGGGCAGTACCTACGAGCAGTACTTC. Translating it yields CASSQRQGSTYEQYF. Using reference TRBV18 and TRBJ2-7 for the parts outside the CDR3, the full variable domain is NAGVMQNPRHLVRRRGQEARLRCSPMKGHSHVYWYRQLPEEGLKFMVYLQKENIIDESGMPKERFSAEFPKEGPSILRIQQVVRGDSAAYFCASSQRQGSTYEQYFGPGTRLTVT.

The gene calls are TRBV29-1 and TRBJ2-7; D may be TRBD2 (7 bases). CDR1 and CDR2 from the germline V gene are SQVTM and ANQGSEA. The CDR3 consists of 14 residues. Deletions cut 5 bases from V and 5 bases from J, with 19 bases between. The CDR3 DNA follows: TGCAGCGTTCCTCTTTGGGGGGGCCTACACGAGCAGTACTTC. This gives the protein CSVPLWGGLHEQYF.

V gene TRBV7-2 combines with J gene TRBJ2-7, with 11 bases matching TRBD2. The CDR3 consists of 19 residues. The J segment lost 0 bases and the V segment lost 5 bases, leaving 15 bases of the junction unmatched. Germline values: CDR1 SGHTA, CDR2 FQGNSA. The CDR3 DNA follows: TGTGCCAGCAGCCCTTATCCGGGACTAGCGGTTTTCAGCTCCTACGAGCAGTACTTC. The encoded protein is CASSPYPGLAVFSSYEQYF.

The chain links TRBV20-1 to TRBJ1-1; a weak D match, TRBD1 (6 bases). The CDR3 loop spans 15 amino acids. V lost 5 bases to trimming and J lost 6 bases, with 22 bases between them. Germline loops: CDR1 DFQATT, CDR2 SNEGSKA (reference sequence). The CDR3 reads CSAPGQTNKGPEAFF. The CDR3 DNA follows: TGCAGTGCTCCCGGACAGACTAACAAGGGTCCTGAAGCTTTCTTT.

This clonotype was seen at least ten times. The genes are TRBV7-2 and TRBJ2-7; 10 bases fit TRBD1. The CDR3 runs 15 residues. V shed 2 bases, J shed 4 bases, and the junction held 5 bases outside the gene matches. Per the germline V gene, CDR1 is SGHTA and CDR2 is FQGNSA. The CDR3 spells CASSLWGQGIYEQYF. The CDR3 nucleotides read TGTGCCAGCAGCTTATGGGGACAGGGGATTTACGAGCAGTACTTC. The full variable domain, with the rest looked up from reference TRBV7-2 and TRBJ2-7, is GAGVSQSPSNKVTEKGKDVELRCDPISGHTALYWYRQSLGQGLEFLIYFQGNSAPDKSGLPSDRFSAERTGGSVSTLTIQRTQQEDSAVYLCASSLWGQGIYEQYFGPGTRLTVT.

The genes are TRBV7-9 and TRBJ2-1; D is uncertain. Germline loops: CDR1 SEHNR, CDR2 FQNEAQ (reference sequence). The CDR3 sequence is 14 residues long. V gave up 6 bases and J gave up 3 bases, with 12 bases separating them. The DNA for the CDR3 is TGTGCCAGCAGTCCTCGTCTGAACTACAATGAGCAGTTCTTC. Translation gives CASSPRLNYNEQFF.

This clonotype was detected only a few times. The J gene is TRBJ2-5, the V gene TRBV2; tentative D call: TRBD1 (6 bases). Trimming cost V 4 bases and J 1 base, with 10 bases left between them. The germline gives CDR1 SNHLY, CDR2 FYNNEI. CDR3 length: 14 residues. The CDR3 loop is CASSGGRTQETQYF. CDR3 bases: TGTGCCAGCAGTGGGGGGCGGACCCAAGAGACCCAGTACTTC.

The rearrangement links TRBV12-3 or TRBV12-4 to TRBJ2-3; D possibly uses TRBD1 or TRBD2 (5 bases each). Trimming shortened V by 2 bases and J by 2 bases, and 14 bases separated the two germline ends. This CDR3 has 16 amino acids. The CDR3 DNA reads as TGTGCCAGCAGTTTAACGGGACGCCTCACCACAGATACGCAGTATTTT. This gives the protein CASSLTGRLTTDTQYF.

This clonotype was observed many times. One junction end does not reproduce the germline sequence, and a read error may be involved. The chain recombines TRBV7-9 with TRBJ2-5, with 8 bases that match TRBD1. CDR1 is SEHNR, CDR2 FQNEAQ, per germline (reference sequence). The CDR3 runs 14 residues. The CDR3: CASSRGQGQETQYF. Here the CDR3 DNA reads TGTGCTAGCAGCCGAGGACAGGGACAAGAGACCCAGTACTTC.

This rearrangement joins TRBV20-1 to TRBJ2-1; 10 bases are shared with TRBD2. The end of the DNA fits TRBJ2-7 better, so the J call may be wrong. This CDR3 is 17 amino acids long. Germline V CDR1 and CDR2: DFQATT, SNEGSKA (reference sequence). The CDR3: CSARDDRRTSGSYEQYF. CDR3 bases: TGCAGTGCTAGAGATGACCGTCGGACTAGCGGAAGCTACGAGCAGTACTTC.

The chain joins TRBV2 to TRBJ2-1; D gene ambiguous. Germline V gene sequence: CDR1 SNHLY, CDR2 FYNNEI. CDR3 size: 11 residues. Trimming removed 4 bases from V and 6 bases from J, with 4 bases in between. CDR3 nucleotides: TGTGCCAGCAGTGGGTTCAATGAGCAGTTCTTC. Translating gives CASSGFNEQFF.

This clonotype was detected only a few times. The chain recombines TRBV20-1 with TRBJ2-3, with D perhaps matching TRBD1 or TRBD2 (5 bases each). CDR1 is DFQATT and CDR2 is SNEGSKA in the germline V gene (reference sequence). This CDR3 is built from 14 residues. The V end was cut by 3 bases, the J end by 3 bases, with 13 bases between. CDR3 amino acids: CSARGDLLTDTQYF. The CDR3 DNA is TGCAGTGCTAGGGGGGATCTGTTGACAGATACGCAGTATTTT.

This rearrangement joins TRBV7-9 to TRBJ2-7, with D hard to call. The CDR3 is 15 amino acids. CDR1 and CDR2 (germline): SEHNR, FQNEAQ (reference sequence). V dropped 2 bases and J dropped 1 base, with 12 bases sitting between them. The CDR3 bases are TGTGCCAGCAGCTTATACCCCAAAGGGTCCTACGAGCAGTACTTC. This sequence encodes CASSLYPKGSYEQYF. Together with reference TRBV7-9 and TRBJ2-7, the CDR3 gives the full variable domain: DTGVSQNPRHKITKRGQNVTFRCDPISEHNRLYWYRQTLGQGPEFLTYFQNEAQLEKSRLLSDRFSAERPKGSFSTLEIQRTEQGDSAMYLCASSLYPKGSYEQYFGPGTRLTVT.

This clonotype was seen only a few times. The V and J genes are TRBV4-2 and TRBJ2-2, with D possibly TRBD1 on 5 matching bases. The CDR3 has 12 amino acids. Germline CDR1 LGHNA, CDR2 YNFKEQ. V lost 4 bases and J 6 bases, leaving 6 bases between the germline ends. For the CDR3, the DNA is TGTGCCAGCAGCCGGGGCGCCGGGGAGCTGTTTTTT. Amino acids: CASSRGAGELFF.

The CDR3 region has the DNA TGCGCCAGCAGCTTGTCACGACCGACCTACGAGCAGTACTTC. This codes for CASSLSRPTYEQYF. The rearrangement uses TRBV5-1 and TRBJ2-7; no definite D call. V was cut by 1 base and J by 2 bases, with 10 bases left in between. In germline, CDR1 is SGHRS, CDR2 YFSETQ. The CDR3 contains 14 residues.

V gene TRBV10-3 combines with J gene TRBJ2-5; 8 positions agree with TRBD1. Trimming at V came to 10 bases and at J to 2 bases, leaving 9 bases not matched to a gene. Germline V CDR1 and CDR2: ENHRY, SYGVKD. CDR3 length: 14 residues. The CDR3 sequence is CATLDRESQETQYF. The CDR3 DNA is TGTGCCACCTTGGACAGGGAGTCACAAGAGACCCAGTACTTC.

The chain carries TRBV29-1 and TRBJ2-3; TRBD2 is a possible D gene (5 bases). V was trimmed by 6 bases and J by 6 bases, leaving 7 bases between them. Germline lookup yields CDR1 SQVTM and CDR2 ANQGSEA. The CDR3 extends over 10 amino acids. CDR3 residues: CSVWRDTQYF. DNA of the CDR3: TGCAGCGTGTGGAGGGATACGCAGTATTTT.

The chain employs TRBV7-2 and TRBJ1-5; D remains unclear. The CDR3 length is 17 residues. Germline values: CDR1 SGHTA, CDR2 FQGNSA. Trimming pared 2 bases from V and 1 base from J, leaving 15 bases between. The DNA of the CDR3 is TGTGCCAGCAGCTTAAGATCAGGTTACGAGAGCAATCAGCCCCAGCATTTT. It specifies CASSLRSGYESNQPQHF.

This clonotype was detected only a few times. V usage is TRBV29-1 and J usage is TRBJ2-7; 7 positions match TRBD1. Trimming at V came to 6 bases and at J to 3 bases, leaving 8 bases not matched to a gene. The V gene's germline CDR1 is SQVTM and CDR2 ANQGSEA. The CDR3 has 13 amino acids. CDR3 residues: CSVGRDSDYEQYF. Here the CDR3 DNA reads TGCAGCGTGGGCCGGGACAGCGACTACGAGCAGTACTTC.